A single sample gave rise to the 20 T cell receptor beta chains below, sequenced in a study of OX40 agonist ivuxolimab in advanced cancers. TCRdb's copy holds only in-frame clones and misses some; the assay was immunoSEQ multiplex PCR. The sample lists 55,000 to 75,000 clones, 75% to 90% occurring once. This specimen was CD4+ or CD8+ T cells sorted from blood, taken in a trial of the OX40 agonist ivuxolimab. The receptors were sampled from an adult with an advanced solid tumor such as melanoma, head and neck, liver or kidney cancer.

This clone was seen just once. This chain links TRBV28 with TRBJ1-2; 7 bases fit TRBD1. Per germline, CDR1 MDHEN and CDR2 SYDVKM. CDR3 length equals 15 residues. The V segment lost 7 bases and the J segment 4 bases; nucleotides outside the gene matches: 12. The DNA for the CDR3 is TGTGCCAGCATTACCGGACAGGCTCTCGGCTATGGCTACACCTTC. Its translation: CASITGQALGYGYTF.

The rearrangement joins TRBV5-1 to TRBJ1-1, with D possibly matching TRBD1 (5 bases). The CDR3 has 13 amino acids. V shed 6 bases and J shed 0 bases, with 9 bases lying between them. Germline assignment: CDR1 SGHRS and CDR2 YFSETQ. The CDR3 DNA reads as TGCGCCAGCACGACAGACATGAACACTGAAGCTTTCTTT. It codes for CASTTDMNTEAFF.

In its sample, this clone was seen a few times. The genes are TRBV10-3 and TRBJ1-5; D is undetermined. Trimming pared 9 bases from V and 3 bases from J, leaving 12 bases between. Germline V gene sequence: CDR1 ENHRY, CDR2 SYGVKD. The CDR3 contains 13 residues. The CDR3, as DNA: TGTGCCATAACGGGAGACCTCAATCAGCCCCAGCATTTT. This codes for CAITGDLNQPQHF.

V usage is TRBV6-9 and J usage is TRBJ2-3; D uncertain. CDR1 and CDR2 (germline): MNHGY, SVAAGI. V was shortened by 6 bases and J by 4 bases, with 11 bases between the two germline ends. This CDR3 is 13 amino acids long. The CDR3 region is CASRVTRPDTQYF. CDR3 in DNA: TGTGCCAGCAGGGTCACCCGGCCAGATACGCAGTATTTT.

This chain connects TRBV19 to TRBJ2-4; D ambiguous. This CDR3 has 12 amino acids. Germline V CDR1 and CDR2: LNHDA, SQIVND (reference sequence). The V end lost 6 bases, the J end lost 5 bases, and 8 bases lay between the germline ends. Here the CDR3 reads CASRLRENIQYF. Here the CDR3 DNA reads TGTGCCAGTAGACTCAGAGAAAACATTCAGTACTTC.

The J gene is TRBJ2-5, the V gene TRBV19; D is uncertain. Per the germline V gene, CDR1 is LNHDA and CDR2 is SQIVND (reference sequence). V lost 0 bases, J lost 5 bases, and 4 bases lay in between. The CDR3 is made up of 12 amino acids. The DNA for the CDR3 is TGTGCCAGTAGTATAGATACTGAGACCCAGTACTTC. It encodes CASSIDTETQYF.

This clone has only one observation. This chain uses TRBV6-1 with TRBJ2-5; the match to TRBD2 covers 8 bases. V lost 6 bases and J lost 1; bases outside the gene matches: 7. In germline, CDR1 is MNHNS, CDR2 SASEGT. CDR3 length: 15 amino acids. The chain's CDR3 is CASRAVLAVQETQYF. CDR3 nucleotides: TGTGCCAGCAGGGCGGTACTAGCGGTCCAAGAGACCCAGTACTTC.

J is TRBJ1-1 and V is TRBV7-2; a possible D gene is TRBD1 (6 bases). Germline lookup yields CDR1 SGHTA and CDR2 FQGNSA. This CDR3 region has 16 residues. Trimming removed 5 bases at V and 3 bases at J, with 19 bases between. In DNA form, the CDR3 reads TGTGCCAGCAGCCCCCGGGGTCAGGGGTCGTACACTGAAGCTTTCTTT. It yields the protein CASSPRGQGSYTEAFF.

The CDR3 here is CASSPGGRTNTEAFF. CDR3 in DNA: TGCGCCAGCAGCCCGGGAGGACGGACGAACACTGAAGCTTTCTTT. The chain employs TRBV5-1 and TRBJ1-1; D not resolved. Trimming took off 4 bases at V and 1 base at J, with 14 bases between the two ends. Germline lookup yields CDR1 SGHRS and CDR2 YFSETQ. The CDR3 contains 15 residues.

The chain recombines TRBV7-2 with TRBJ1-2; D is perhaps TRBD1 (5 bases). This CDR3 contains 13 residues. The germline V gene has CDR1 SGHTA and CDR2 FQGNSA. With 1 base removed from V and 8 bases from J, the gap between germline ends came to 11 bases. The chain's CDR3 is CASSLVGEGGYTF. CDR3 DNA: TGTGCCAGCAGCTTAGTCGGTGAGGGGGGCTACACCTTC.

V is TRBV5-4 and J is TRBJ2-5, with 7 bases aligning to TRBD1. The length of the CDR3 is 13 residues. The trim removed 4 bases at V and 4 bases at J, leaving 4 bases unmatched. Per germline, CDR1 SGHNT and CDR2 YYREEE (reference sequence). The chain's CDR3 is CASSVHRGETQYF. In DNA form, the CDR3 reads TGTGCCAGCAGCGTACACAGGGGAGAGACCCAGTACTTC.

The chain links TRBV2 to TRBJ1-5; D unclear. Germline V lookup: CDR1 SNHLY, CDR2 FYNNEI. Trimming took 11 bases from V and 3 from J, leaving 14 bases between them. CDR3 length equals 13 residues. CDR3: CAARGQNNQPQHF. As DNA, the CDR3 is TGTGCCGCCCGAGGGCAGAACAATCAGCCCCAGCATTTT.

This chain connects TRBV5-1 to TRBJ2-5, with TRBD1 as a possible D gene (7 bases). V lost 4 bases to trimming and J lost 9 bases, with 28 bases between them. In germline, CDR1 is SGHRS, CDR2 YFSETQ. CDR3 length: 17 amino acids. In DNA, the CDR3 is TGCGCCAGCAGCACGCGACAGGGTAGCGGACTACCCAAGCCCCAGTACTTC. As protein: CASSTRQGSGLPKPQYF.

CDR3 sequence: CASSLQGTGYTF. The CDR3 nucleotides are TGTGCCAGCAGCTTGCAGGGTACTGGCTACACCTTC. The J gene is TRBJ1-2, the V gene TRBV5-6; possible D gene TRBD1, 5 bases. Between the trimmed V and J ends, which lost 1 base and 7 bases, there was a span of 8 bases. Germline V gives CDR1 SGHDT, CDR2 YYEEEE. This CDR3 has 12 amino acids.

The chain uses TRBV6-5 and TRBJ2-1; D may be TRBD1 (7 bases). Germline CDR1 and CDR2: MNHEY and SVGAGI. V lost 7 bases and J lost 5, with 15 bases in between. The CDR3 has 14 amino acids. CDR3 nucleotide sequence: TGTGCCAGCAAGGCGGGGACAGTAAACAATGAGCAGTTCTTC. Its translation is CASKAGTVNNEQFF.

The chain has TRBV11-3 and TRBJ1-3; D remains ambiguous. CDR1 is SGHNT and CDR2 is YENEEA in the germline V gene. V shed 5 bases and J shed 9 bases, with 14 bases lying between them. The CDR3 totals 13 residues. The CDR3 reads CASSQATRGTIYF. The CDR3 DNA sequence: TGTGCCAGCAGCCAGGCCACTCGCGGCACCATATATTTT.

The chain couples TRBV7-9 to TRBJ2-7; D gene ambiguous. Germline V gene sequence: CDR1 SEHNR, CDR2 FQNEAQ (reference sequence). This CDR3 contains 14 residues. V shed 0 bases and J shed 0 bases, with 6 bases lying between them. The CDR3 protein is CASSLAENSYEQYF. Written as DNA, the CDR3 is TGTGCCAGCAGCTTAGCAGAGAACTCCTACGAGCAGTACTTC.

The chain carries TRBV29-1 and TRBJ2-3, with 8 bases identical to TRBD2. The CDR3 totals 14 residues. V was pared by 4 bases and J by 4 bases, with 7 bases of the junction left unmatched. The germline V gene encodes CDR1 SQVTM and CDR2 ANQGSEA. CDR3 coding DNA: TGCAGCGTTGGAGCGGGGGACACCGCAGATACGCAGTATTTT. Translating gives CSVGAGDTADTQYF.

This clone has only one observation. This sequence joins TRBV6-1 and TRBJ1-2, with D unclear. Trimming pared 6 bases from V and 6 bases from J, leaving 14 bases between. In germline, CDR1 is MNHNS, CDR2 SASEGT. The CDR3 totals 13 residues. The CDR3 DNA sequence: TGTGCCAGCAGCGTCCTTAGGAGGGATGGCTACACCTTC. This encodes CASSVLRRDGYTF.

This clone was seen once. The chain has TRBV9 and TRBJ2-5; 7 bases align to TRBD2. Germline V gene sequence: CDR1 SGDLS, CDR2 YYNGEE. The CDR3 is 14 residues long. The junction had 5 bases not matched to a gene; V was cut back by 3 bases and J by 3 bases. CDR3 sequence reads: CASSETGTKETQYF. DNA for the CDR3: TGTGCCAGCAGCGAAACCGGGACTAAAGAGACCCAGTACTTC. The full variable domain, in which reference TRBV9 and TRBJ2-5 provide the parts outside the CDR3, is DSGVTQTPKHLITATGQRVTLRCSPRSGDLSVYWYQQSLDQGLQFLIQYYNGEERAKGNILERFSAQQFPDLHSELNLSSLELGDSALYFCASSETGTKETQYFGPGTRLLVL.